This T cell receptor beta chain comes out of a study of T cell clonality in common variable immunodeficiency (dated by TCRdb to between 2015 and 2016). General findings and caveats noted by the study authors: Despite equal DNA input, controls averaged approximately 82,000 unique sequences per sample versus roughly 32,000 in CVID samples. Compared with healthy controls, CVID subjects showed increased TCRbeta clonality (t-test p = 0.018), a feature most characteristic of about a third of subjects. CVID subjects shared fewer TCRbeta clones with each other than healthy controls did (p < 0.0001). According to the authors, finding the cause of the higher clonality in CVID would require sequencing the repertoires of T cell subpopulations. Reportedly, TCRbeta sequences from CVID had fewer deletions and N-nucleotide insertions, and highly modified clones with 13 or more V deletions were absent from CVID. Correlations of repertoire features with clinical complications were constrained by heterogeneity among patients within the CVID cohort.

From the cysteine through the phenylalanine, the CDR3 covers 13 amino acids. Of the CDR3's DNA, 30 bases were read; they are in frame from base 1. From the germline V gene (reference sequence), CDR1 is GTSNPN and CDR2 is SVGIG. About this clone itself: This receptor's antigen is unknown. Coverage ceases 3 residues before the CDR3 finishes, and the germline J gene fills in the end.

Predominantly Caucasian heritage was noted among both the CVID patients and the healthy controls. From each donor, about 5 to 8 ml of heparinized peripheral whole blood was collected. Genomic DNA from adults with common variable immune deficiency (CVID) and from healthy adult controls was used to sequence TCRbeta CDR3 repertoires. There were 22 healthy adult volunteers in the control group (roughly twelve female and 10 male), ranging in age from about 20 to 75 years, with a mean age of almost 35. To isolate peripheral blood mononuclear cells, diluted blood was subjected to density centrifugation over Hypaque 1077 or Ficoll-Paque. Genomic DNA was obtained from unsorted mononuclear cells using either Qiagen column purification or a centrifugation-based method. CVID samples and control samples contributed equivalent amounts of genomic DNA as sequencing input. For every sample, a 60 bp segment covering the rearranged TCRbeta CDR3 region was amplified and then sequenced. The immunoSEQ assay, a bias-corrected multiplex PCR with high-throughput sequencing, was employed for TCRbeta amplification. Per the source publication's procedure: Every unique nucleotide sequence counted as a clone and was annotated with V, D and J genes, copy number and frequency. Sequences were labeled productive if in frame, and non-productive if out of frame or containing stop codons. As previously described, clonality was computed from Shannon's entropy. Mean CDR3 Kyte-Doolittle hydropathy was derived from the predicted amino acid sequences of productive clones. Using the R hclust function, scaled V gene usage was clustered hierarchically with Manhattan distance and complete linkage. Sharing of clones by CDR3 amino acid sequence was evaluated by resampling 12 repertoires per group over 100 rounds. The repertoires were searched for 55 to 75 published EBV-specific and approximately 240 published CMV-specific TCRbeta sequences. A couple of CVID samples yielding fewer than 10,000 sequences were excluded from analysis, leaving under 45 CVID repertoires. This is the immuneACCESS table as TCRdb keeps it, with only in-frame sequences that have V and J called. A part of the clones is gone; compared with another copy, unresolved V genes explain less than half, and the rest is unexplained. V, J and clone size reflect that table, while D and trimming were determined from the DNA. This sample includes tens of thousands of clones, and none of them was observed just once. The ten largest clones take up 3.8% of the sample.

Sequenced material: peripheral blood mononuclear cells. The rearranged chain carries TRBV30 and TRBJ2-4, with TRBD2 as a weak D call on 5 bases. The TCR comes from a person aged 18 to 70 in good health. The CDR3 DNA, read in part, is TGTGCCTGGAGCTTGGCAGCTGACTATGGT. Its protein product is CAWSLAADYG. The complete CDR3 reads CAWSLAADYGQYF.